These 26 T cell receptor beta chains came from one sample sequenced in a study of cytomegalovirus exposure and HLA in healthy donors. Researchers ran the PCR with 60 Vbeta and 13 Jbeta primers. Libraries were prepared by immunoSEQ multiplex PCR; TCRdb keeps only in-frame clonotypes and omits some of them. The table counts 150,000 or so clones; approximately 2% lies in the top ten. Sequences were obtained from PBMCs. All receptors come from a man between 25 and 39 years old in good health and CMV-seronegative.

In DNA form, the CDR3 reads TGTGCCAGCAGCATCGGAGGCGGAGGCACCTACGAGCAGTACTTC. This sequence encodes CASSIGGGGTYEQYF. The chain couples TRBV27 to TRBJ2-7, with D perhaps TRBD2 (5 bases). The length of the CDR3 is 15 residues. With 6 bases removed from V and 2 bases from J, the gap between germline ends came to 17 bases. Germline lookup yields CDR1 MNHEY and CDR2 SMNVEV (reference sequence).

Here the CDR3 DNA reads TGTGCTAGTGGTTTGACACAGGGGTATGGCTACACCTTC. Its protein product is CASGLTQGYGYTF. The gene calls are TRBV12-5 and TRBJ1-2; 7 bases agree with TRBD1. V shed 2 bases and J 5 bases; nucleotides not matched to a gene: 2. CDR3 size: 13 residues. Germline V gene data show CDR1 as LGHNT and CDR2 as FRNRAP.

This chain connects TRBV27 to TRBJ2-1; D is unresolved. Trimming left V 4 bases short and J 8 bases short, with 12 bases between. The V gene's germline CDR1 is MNHEY and CDR2 SMNVEV (reference sequence). The CDR3 length is 13 residues. The CDR3 protein is CASSYRRHDEQFF. CDR3 bases: TGTGCCAGCAGTTACCGGCGGCACGATGAGCAGTTCTTC.

V and J are TRBV30 and TRBJ1-6; possibly TRBD1 for D (5 bases). The germline CDR1 and CDR2 sequences are GTSNPN and SVGIG (reference sequence). Trimming removed 0 bases from V and 9 bases from J, with 18 bases in between. CDR3 length: 16 residues. The CDR3 reads CAWSVSGWGVVSPLHF. CDR3 DNA sequence: TGTGCCTGGAGTGTGTCAGGGTGGGGCGTAGTTTCACCCCTCCACTTT.

V gene TRBV5-6 combines with J gene TRBJ2-5, with 7 bases that match TRBD2. The end of the DNA is better explained by TRBJ2-7, so the J call may be wrong. Germline-derived CDR1 and CDR2 are SGHDT and YYEEEE. The CDR3 loop spans 15 amino acids. DNA for the CDR3: TGTGCCAGCCAGCTTAGTCCTACTAGCGTATACGAGCAGTACTTC. It encodes CASQLSPTSVYEQYF.

V gene TRBV30 combines with J gene TRBJ1-3; D is perhaps TRBD1 (5 bases). Trimming pared 1 base from V and 8 bases from J, leaving 12 bases between. Germline loops: CDR1 GTSNPN, CDR2 SVGIG (reference sequence). This CDR3 is built from 13 residues. The CDR3 spells CAWSGQGGDTIYF. CDR3 bases: TGTGCCTGGAGTGGCCAGGGAGGAGACACCATATATTTT.

The chain has TRBV28 and TRBJ2-7; 8 bases align to TRBD1. The length of the CDR3 is 15 residues. The V segment lost 4 bases and the J segment 1 base; nucleotides outside the gene matches: 6. Germline lookup yields CDR1 MDHEN and CDR2 SYDVKM. CDR3 protein: CASSSAQGASYEQYF. CDR3 coding DNA: TGTGCCAGCAGTTCGGCGCAGGGGGCTTCCTACGAGCAGTACTTC.

The gene calls are TRBV7-9 and TRBJ1-4; 7 positions agree with TRBD1. Germline V gives CDR1 SEHNR, CDR2 FQNEAQ (reference sequence). CDR3 length: 15 residues. V shed 5 bases and J 13 bases; nucleotides not matched to a gene: 16. The CDR3 here is CASSPGTARVGRLFF. DNA for the CDR3: TGTGCCAGCAGCCCCGGGACAGCAAGGGTTGGCAGACTGTTTTTT.

V and J are TRBV30 and TRBJ2-1; D possibly corresponds to TRBD2 (6 bases). The CDR3 totals 15 residues. Germline V lookup: CDR1 GTSNPN, CDR2 SVGIG (reference sequence). Trimming took off 0 bases at V and 0 bases at J, with 9 bases between the two ends. The DNA for the CDR3 is TGTGCCTGGAGTGTATGGGGGGTCTCCTACAATGAGCAGTTCTTC. It is translated as CAWSVWGVSYNEQFF.

The CDR3 protein is CASSFDLPRVNEQFF. The CDR3 bases are TGCGCCAGCAGCTTCGATCTGCCACGGGTCAATGAGCAGTTCTTC. This chain joins TRBV5-1 and TRBJ2-1; the D is unclear. The CDR3 has 15 residues. CDR1 and CDR2 from the germline V gene are SGHRS and YFSETQ. V was cut by 2 bases and J by 6 bases, with 15 bases left in between.

The chain links TRBV28 to TRBJ2-7; D is unresolved. V was pared by 5 bases and J by 0 bases, with 14 bases between. The CDR3 is made up of 15 amino acids. Germline-derived CDR1 and CDR2 are MDHEN and SYDVKM. CDR3 amino acids: CASSGGGPTSYEQYF. CDR3 nucleotides: TGTGCCAGCAGTGGCGGCGGCCCGACCTCCTACGAGCAGTACTTC.

The chain has TRBV6-5 and TRBJ1-4; perhaps TRBD1 as D (5 bases). V lost 0 bases and J 8 bases, leaving 16 bases between the germline ends. The CDR3 spans 16 residues. The germline gives CDR1 MNHEY, CDR2 SVGAGI. The CDR3 sequence: CASSYSGRQGREKLFF. CDR3 coding DNA: TGTGCCAGCAGTTACTCGGGTAGGCAGGGTCGAGAAAAACTGTTTTTT.

The chain carries TRBV28 and TRBJ1-5, with a tentative D call TRBD1 (5 bases). This CDR3 has 14 residues. CDR1 and CDR2 from the germline V gene are MDHEN and SYDVKM. Trimming left V 6 bases short and J 6 bases short, with 15 bases between. CDR3 in DNA: TGTGCCAGCAGGACCCCCAGGGCGAGTCAGCCCCAGCATTTT. This sequence encodes CASRTPRASQPQHF.

This sequence joins TRBV7-8 and TRBJ2-5; 8 bases align to TRBD1. CDR1 SGHVS and CDR2 FQNEAQ come from the germline V gene. CDR3 length: 13 amino acids. The J segment lost 7 bases and the V segment lost 5 bases, leaving 6 bases of the junction unmatched. CDR3 loop: CASSPGQGRTQYF. In DNA form, the CDR3 reads TGTGCCAGCAGCCCAGGACAGGGAAGGACCCAGTACTTC. The full variable domain, completed using reference TRBV7-8 and TRBJ2-5, is GAGVSQSPRYKVAKRGQDVALRCDPISGHVSLFWYQQALGQGPEFLTYFQNEAQLDKSGLPSDRFFAERPEGSVSTLKIQRTQQEDSAVYLCASSPGQGRTQYFGPGTRLLVL.

The rearrangement joins TRBV28 to TRBJ2-3; TRBD2 aligns across 8 bases. The ends lost 4 bases at V and 2 bases at J; junction bases unmatched: 5. This CDR3 region has 15 residues. Germline V gene lookup returns CDR1 MDHEN and CDR2 SYDVKM. The CDR3 is CASSYSGKDTDTQYF. The CDR3 DNA sequence: TGTGCCAGCAGTTATAGCGGGAAAGACACAGATACGCAGTATTTT.

The rearrangement links TRBV9 to TRBJ1-3; a possible D gene is TRBD1 (5 bases). This CDR3 has 16 amino acids. Germline lookup yields CDR1 SGDLS and CDR2 YYNGEE. The ends were cut back, 3 bases at V and 0 bases at J, with 13 bases in the middle. CDR3 DNA sequence: TGTGCCAGCAGCGCCACTGCCAGGGACTCTGGAAACACCATATATTTT. It is translated as CASSATARDSGNTIYF. Based on the CDR3 plus reference TRBV9 and TRBJ1-3, the full variable domain is DSGVTQTPKHLITATGQRVTLRCSPRSGDLSVYWYQQSLDQGLQFLIQYYNGEERAKGNILERFSAQQFPDLHSELNLSSLELGDSALYFCASSATARDSGNTIYFGEGSWLTVV.

The rearrangement uses TRBV7-9 and TRBJ1-2; tentatively, D is TRBD1 (5 bases). This CDR3 has 15 residues. CDR1 SEHNR and CDR2 FQNEAQ come from the germline V gene (reference sequence). Trimming left V 2 bases short and J 3 bases short, with 13 bases between. CDR3: CASSLRQGRDYGYTF. CDR3 nucleotides: TGTGCCAGCAGCTTACGGCAGGGCCGCGACTATGGCTACACCTTC.

The chain carries TRBV11-3 and TRBJ2-5; 7 nucleotides align to TRBD1. This CDR3 is 15 amino acids long. The germline gives CDR1 SGHNT, CDR2 YENEEA. V gave up 4 bases and J gave up 5 bases; unmatched junction bases: 10. The chain's CDR3 is CASSSPPDRRETQYF. The CDR3 DNA reads as TGTGCCAGCAGCTCACCCCCGGACAGGCGGGAGACCCAGTACTTC.

The V call is TRBV14, the J call TRBJ1-1; D is uncertain. V lost 1 base and J lost 5, with 8 bases in between. Germline V gene lookup returns CDR1 SGHDN and CDR2 FVKESK. The CDR3 consists of 13 residues. CDR3 residues: CASSQGPTTEAFF. The CDR3 DNA reads TGTGCCAGCAGCCAAGGCCCAACTACTGAAGCTTTCTTT.

CDR3 residues: CASSEGRVSYEQYF. The CDR3 DNA follows: TGCGCCAGCAGCGAGGGTCGGGTTTCCTACGAGCAGTACTTC. The rearrangement links TRBV5-1 to TRBJ2-7, with D tentatively TRBD2 (5 bases). The ends were cut back, 4 bases at V and 1 base at J, with 12 bases in the middle. This CDR3 comprises 14 residues. Germline CDR1 SGHRS, CDR2 YFSETQ.

The chain is built from TRBV19 and TRBJ1-5, with TRBD1 matching over 8 bases. The germline gives CDR1 LNHDA, CDR2 SQIVND (reference sequence). This CDR3 has 14 amino acids. Trimming took 7 bases from V and 11 from J; bases not matched to a gene: 13. The CDR3 bases are TGTGCCAGTAATCCCCAGACAGGGGCTCGGACCCAGCATTTT. Translation: CASNPQTGARTQHF.

This chain connects TRBV29-1 to TRBJ1-1, with D perhaps TRBD1 (5 bases). V was trimmed by 3 bases and J by 7 bases, leaving 6 bases between them. Germline V gene lookup returns CDR1 SQVTM and CDR2 ANQGSEA. This CDR3 is 10 amino acids long. The CDR3 protein is CSVDQGEAFF. CDR3 sequence (DNA): TGCAGCGTTGACCAGGGTGAAGCTTTCTTT.

The V call is TRBV5-1, the J call TRBJ2-1; 16 nucleotides line up with TRBD2. Germline CDR1 reads SGHRS; CDR2 reads YFSETQ. The CDR3 length is 15 residues. With V trimmed by 3 bases and J by 10 bases, 4 bases remained unmatched. CDR3 protein: CASSWGLAGGGEQFF. The DNA of the CDR3 is TGCGCCAGCAGCTGGGGACTAGCGGGAGGGGGGGAGCAGTTCTTC.

The CDR3 region has the DNA TGTGCCAGCAGTAGACAGGGGATCCAGCTATGGCAAGCTTTCTTT. Its protein product is CASSRQGIQLWQAFF. V is TRBV28 and J is TRBJ1-1, with 8 bases aligning to TRBD1. CDR3 length: 15 residues. Germline assignment: CDR1 MDHEN and CDR2 SYDVKM. Trimming cost V 5 bases and J 9 bases; bases outside gene matches: 14.

The genes are TRBV10-1 and TRBJ2-7; 7 bases align to TRBD1. The J segment lost 0 bases and the V segment lost 6 bases, leaving 2 bases of the junction unmatched. This CDR3 spans 13 amino acids. Germline V CDR1 and CDR2: WNHNN, SYGVQD (reference sequence). DNA for the CDR3: TGCGCCAGCAGCCGGGACAGCTCCTACGAGCAGTACTTC. Encoded protein: CASSRDSSYEQYF.

The V gene is TRBV9, the J gene TRBJ1-1, with a possible D match to TRBD1 (5 bases). The germline V and J ends were trimmed by 0 bases and 5 bases, with 11 bases remaining between them. Germline V gene lookup returns CDR1 SGDLS and CDR2 YYNGEE. The CDR3 runs 14 residues. The CDR3 DNA reads as TGTGCCAGCAGCGTAGCTTGGCGGGGGACTGAAGCTTTCTTT. It yields the protein CASSVAWRGTEAFF. Filled out from reference TRBV9 and TRBJ1-1, the complete variable domain reads DSGVTQTPKHLITATGQRVTLRCSPRSGDLSVYWYQQSLDQGLQFLIQYYNGEERAKGNILERFSAQQFPDLHSELNLSSLELGDSALYFCASSVAWRGTEAFFGQGTRLTVV.